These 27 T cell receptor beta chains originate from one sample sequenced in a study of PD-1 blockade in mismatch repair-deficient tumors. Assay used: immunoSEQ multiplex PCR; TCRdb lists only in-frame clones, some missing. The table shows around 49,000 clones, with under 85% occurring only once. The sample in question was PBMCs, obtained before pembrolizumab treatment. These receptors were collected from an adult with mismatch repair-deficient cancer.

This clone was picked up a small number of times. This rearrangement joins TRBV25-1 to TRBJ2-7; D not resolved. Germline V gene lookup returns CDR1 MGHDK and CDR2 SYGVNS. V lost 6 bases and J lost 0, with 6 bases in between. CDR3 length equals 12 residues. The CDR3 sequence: CASRGNSYEQYF. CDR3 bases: TGTGCCAGCAGGGGGAACTCCTACGAGCAGTACTTC.

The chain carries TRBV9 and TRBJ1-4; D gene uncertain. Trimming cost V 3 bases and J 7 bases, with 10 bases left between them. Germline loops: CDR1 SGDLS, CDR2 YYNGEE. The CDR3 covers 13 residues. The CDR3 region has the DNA TGTGCCAGCAGCGCTCAGCGAGGTGAAAAACTGTTTTTT. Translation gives CASSAQRGEKLFF.

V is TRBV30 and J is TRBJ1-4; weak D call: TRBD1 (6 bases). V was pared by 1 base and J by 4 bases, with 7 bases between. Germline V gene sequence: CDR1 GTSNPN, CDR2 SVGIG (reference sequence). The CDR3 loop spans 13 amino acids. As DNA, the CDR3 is TGTGCCTGGAGTGGGGGGCTTAATGAAAAACTGTTTTTT. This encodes CAWSGGLNEKLFF.

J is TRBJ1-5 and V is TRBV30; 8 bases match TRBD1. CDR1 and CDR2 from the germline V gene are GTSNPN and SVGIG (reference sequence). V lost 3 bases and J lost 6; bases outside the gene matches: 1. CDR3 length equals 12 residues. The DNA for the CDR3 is TGTGCCTGGAGCAGGGGGCTTCAGCCCCAGCATTTT. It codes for CAWSRGLQPQHF.

As DNA, the CDR3 is TGTGCCAGCAGTTGGGTCAGGGGCGGGGAGCTGTTTTTT. It encodes CASSWVRGGELFF. The chain joins TRBV6-5 to TRBJ2-2, with a tentative D call TRBD1 (6 bases). Per the germline V gene, CDR1 is MNHEY and CDR2 is SVGAGI. V dropped 4 bases and J dropped 7 bases, with 10 bases sitting between them. The CDR3 is 13 residues long.

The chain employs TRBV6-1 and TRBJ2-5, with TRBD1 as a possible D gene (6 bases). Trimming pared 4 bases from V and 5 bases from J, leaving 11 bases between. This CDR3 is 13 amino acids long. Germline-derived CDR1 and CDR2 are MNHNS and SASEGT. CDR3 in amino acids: CASSVTGWETQYF. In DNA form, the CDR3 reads TGTGCCAGCAGTGTTACAGGGTGGGAGACCCAGTACTTC.

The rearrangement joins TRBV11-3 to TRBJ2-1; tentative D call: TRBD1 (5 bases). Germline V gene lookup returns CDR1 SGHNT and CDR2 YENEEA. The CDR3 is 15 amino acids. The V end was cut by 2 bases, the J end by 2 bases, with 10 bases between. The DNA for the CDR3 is TGTGCCAGCAGCTTAAGGGGTCAGCCCTACAATGAGCAGTTCTTC. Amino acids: CASSLRGQPYNEQFF.

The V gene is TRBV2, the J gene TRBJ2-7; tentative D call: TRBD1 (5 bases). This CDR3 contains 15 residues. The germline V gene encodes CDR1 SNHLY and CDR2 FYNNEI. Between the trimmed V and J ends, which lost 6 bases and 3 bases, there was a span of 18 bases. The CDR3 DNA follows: TGTGCCAGCAGCTCTGGCAGGGCAGTCGGCTACGAGCAGTACTTC. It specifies CASSSGRAVGYEQYF.

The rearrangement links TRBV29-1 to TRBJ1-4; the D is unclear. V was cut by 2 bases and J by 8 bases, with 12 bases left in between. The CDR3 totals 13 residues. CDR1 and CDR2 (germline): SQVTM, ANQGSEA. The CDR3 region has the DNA TGCAGCGTTGAAAAACTCCTTGGGGAAAAACTGTTTTTT. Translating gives CSVEKLLGEKLFF.

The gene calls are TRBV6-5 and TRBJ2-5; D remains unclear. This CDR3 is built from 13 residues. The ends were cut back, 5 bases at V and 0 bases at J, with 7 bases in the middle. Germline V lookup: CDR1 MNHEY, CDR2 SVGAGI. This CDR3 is CASSPEYQETQYF. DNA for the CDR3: TGTGCCAGCAGTCCAGAGTACCAAGAGACCCAGTACTTC.

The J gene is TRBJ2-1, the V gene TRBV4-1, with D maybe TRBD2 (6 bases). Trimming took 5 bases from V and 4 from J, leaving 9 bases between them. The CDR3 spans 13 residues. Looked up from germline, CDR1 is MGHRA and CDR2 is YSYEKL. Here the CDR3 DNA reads TGCGCCAGCAGCTCGGGGACTTACAATGAGCAGTTCTTC. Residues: CASSSGTYNEQFF.

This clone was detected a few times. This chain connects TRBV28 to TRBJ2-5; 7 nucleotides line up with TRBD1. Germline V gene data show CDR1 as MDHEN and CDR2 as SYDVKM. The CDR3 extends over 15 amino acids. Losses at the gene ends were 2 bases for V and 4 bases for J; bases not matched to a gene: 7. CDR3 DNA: TGTGCCAGCAGTTTACCGCGACAGGGTGGAGAGACCCAGTACTTC. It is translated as CASSLPRQGGETQYF.

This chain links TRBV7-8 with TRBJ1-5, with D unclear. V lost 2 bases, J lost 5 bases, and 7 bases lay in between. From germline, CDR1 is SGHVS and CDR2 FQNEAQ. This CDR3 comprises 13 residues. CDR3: CASSLWNDQPQHF. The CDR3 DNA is TGTGCCAGCAGCTTATGGAATGATCAGCCCCAGCATTTT.

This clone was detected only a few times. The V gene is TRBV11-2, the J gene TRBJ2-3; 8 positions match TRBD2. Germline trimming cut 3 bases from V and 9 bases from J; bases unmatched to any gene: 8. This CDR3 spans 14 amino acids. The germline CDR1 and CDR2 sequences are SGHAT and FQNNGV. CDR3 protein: CASSFLGTGGTQYF. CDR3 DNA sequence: TGTGCCAGCAGCTTCTTAGGGACGGGAGGGACGCAGTATTTT.

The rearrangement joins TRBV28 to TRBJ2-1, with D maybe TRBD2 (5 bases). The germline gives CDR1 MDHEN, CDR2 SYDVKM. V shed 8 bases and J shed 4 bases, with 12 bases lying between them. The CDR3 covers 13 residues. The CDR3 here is CASLARVYNEQFF. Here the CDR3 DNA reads TGTGCCAGCCTCGCGAGGGTATACAATGAGCAGTTCTTC.

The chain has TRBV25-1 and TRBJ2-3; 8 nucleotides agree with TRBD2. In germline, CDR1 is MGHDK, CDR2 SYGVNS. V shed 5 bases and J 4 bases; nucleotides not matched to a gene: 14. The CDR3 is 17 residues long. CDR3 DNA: TGTGCCAGCAGTCCTATCCCCGGGACTAGAAGCTCAGATACGCAGTATTTT. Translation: CASSPIPGTRSSDTQYF.

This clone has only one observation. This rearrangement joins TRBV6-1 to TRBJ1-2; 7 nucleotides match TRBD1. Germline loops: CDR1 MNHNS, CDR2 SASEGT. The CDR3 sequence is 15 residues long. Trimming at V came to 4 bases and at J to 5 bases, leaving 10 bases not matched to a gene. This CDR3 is CASSVHEGGSYGYTF. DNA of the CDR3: TGTGCCAGCAGTGTTCACGAAGGGGGCAGTTATGGCTACACCTTC.

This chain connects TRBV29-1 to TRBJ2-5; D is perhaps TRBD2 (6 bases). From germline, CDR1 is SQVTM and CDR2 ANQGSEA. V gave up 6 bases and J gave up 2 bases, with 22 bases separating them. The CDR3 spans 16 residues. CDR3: CSVLGTGRLVQETQYF. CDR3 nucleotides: TGCAGCGTCCTTGGGACCGGGAGACTAGTGCAAGAGACCCAGTACTTC.

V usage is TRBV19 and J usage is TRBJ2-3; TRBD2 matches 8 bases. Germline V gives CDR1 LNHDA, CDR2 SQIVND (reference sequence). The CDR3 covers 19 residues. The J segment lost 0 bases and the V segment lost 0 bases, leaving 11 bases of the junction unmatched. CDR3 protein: CASSIDSAGAGLSTDTQYF. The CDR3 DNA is TGTGCCAGTAGTATAGATTCAGCGGGAGCCGGCCTAAGCACAGATACGCAGTATTTT.

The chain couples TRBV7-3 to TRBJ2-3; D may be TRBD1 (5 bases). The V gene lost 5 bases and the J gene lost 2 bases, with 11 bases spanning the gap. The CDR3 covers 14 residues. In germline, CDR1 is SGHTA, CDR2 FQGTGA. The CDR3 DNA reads TGTGCCAGCAGCGAAACAGGATACACAGATACGCAGTATTTT. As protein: CASSETGYTDTQYF.

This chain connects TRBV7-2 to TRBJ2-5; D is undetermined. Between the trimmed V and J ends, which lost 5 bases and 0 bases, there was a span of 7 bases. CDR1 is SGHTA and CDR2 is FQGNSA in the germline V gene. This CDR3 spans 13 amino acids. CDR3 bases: TGTGCCAGCAGCCCCCTCAACCAAGAGACCCAGTACTTC. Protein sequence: CASSPLNQETQYF.

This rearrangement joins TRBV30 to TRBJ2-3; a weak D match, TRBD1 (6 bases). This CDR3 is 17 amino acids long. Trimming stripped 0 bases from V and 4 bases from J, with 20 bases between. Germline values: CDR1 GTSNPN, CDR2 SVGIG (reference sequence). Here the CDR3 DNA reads TGTGCCTGGAGTGTAATCCGTCCAGGGGCTATCCCAGATACGCAGTATTTT. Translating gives CAWSVIRPGAIPDTQYF.

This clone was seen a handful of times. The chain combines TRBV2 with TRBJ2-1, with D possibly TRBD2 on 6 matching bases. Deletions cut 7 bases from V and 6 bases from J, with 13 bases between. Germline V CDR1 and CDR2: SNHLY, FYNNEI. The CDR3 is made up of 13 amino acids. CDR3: CASTFGTPNEQFF. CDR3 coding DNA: TGTGCCAGCACCTTCGGGACTCCCAATGAGCAGTTCTTC.

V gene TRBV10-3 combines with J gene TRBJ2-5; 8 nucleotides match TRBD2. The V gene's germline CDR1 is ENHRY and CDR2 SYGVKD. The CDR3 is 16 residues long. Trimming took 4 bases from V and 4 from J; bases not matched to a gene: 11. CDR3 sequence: CAISVSGGRMGETQYF. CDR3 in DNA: TGTGCCATCAGTGTAAGTGGCGGGAGGATGGGAGAGACCCAGTACTTC.

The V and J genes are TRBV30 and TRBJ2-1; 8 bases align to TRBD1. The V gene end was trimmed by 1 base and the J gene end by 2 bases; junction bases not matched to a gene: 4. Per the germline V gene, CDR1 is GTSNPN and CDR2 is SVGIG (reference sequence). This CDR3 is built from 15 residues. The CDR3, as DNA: TGTGCCTGGAGTGGCCCGGGACAGGCCTACAATGAGCAGTTCTTC. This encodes CAWSGPGQAYNEQFF.

CDR3 region: CASSVEDRSYNEQFF. As DNA, the CDR3 is TGTGCCAGCAGCGTAGAAGACAGGTCTTACAATGAGCAGTTCTTC. V gene TRBV9 combines with J gene TRBJ2-1; D is possibly TRBD1 (6 bases). There are 15 residues in the CDR3. V lost 0 bases and J 4 bases, leaving 11 bases between the germline ends. CDR1 is SGDLS, CDR2 YYNGEE, per germline.

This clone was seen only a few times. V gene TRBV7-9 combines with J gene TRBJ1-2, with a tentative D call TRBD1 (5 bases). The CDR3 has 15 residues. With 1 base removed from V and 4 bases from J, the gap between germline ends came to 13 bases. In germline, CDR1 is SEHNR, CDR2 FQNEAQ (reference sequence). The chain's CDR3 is CASSLGQGGVYGYTF. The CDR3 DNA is TGTGCCAGCAGCTTAGGGCAGGGCGGCGTCTATGGCTACACCTTC. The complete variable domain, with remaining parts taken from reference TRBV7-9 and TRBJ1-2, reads DTGVSQNPRHKITKRGQNVTFRCDPISEHNRLYWYRQTLGQGPEFLTYFQNEAQLEKSRLLSDRFSAERPKGSFSTLEIQRTEQGDSAMYLCASSLGQGGVYGYTFGSGTRLTVV.